This T cell receptor (beta chain) was captured by sequencing in a study of tumor-infiltrating lymphocytes in localized non-small cell lung cancer. The overall study: Patients included smokers and never-smokers with various histologies, some sampled after neoadjuvant chemotherapy. Each patient gave resected tumor and non-adjacent uninvolved lung tissue.

This clone was seen a single time. Its antigen remains unknown. Study outcomes and limitations: Different pieces of the same tissue went to different assays, confounding technical variation with intratumor heterogeneity.

Clones were sequenced by immunoSEQ multiplex PCR, and TCRdb holds only the in-frame ones, with some missing. The profile shows about 15,000 clones, approximately 69% of them singletons. Sequencing used lung tumor tissue. This clonotype was obtained from a human donor with non-small cell lung cancer.

CDR3 coding DNA: TGCAGCGTGGGGGACAGCACAGATACGCAGTATTTT. Its translation: CSVGDSTDTQYF. V gene TRBV29-1 combines with J gene TRBJ2-3, with D perhaps matching TRBD1 or TRBD2 (5 bases each). This CDR3 has 12 amino acids. From germline, CDR1 is SQVTM and CDR2 ANQGSEA. Trimming removed 6 bases from V and 0 bases from J, with 7 bases in between.